A single sample gave rise to the 20 T cell receptor beta chains below, sequenced in a study of shared clonotypes between healthy human individuals (dated by TCRdb to the early 2020s). Receptor amplification or capture employed the immunoSEQ multiplex PCR assay. TCRdb stores this immuneACCESS table with in-frame sequences only. Part of the clones is absent; in the studies checked, under half of the shortfall reflects unresolved V genes, and no reason is known for the rest. Within this sample are about 2 million clones, with 90% to 95% of them counted one time only. About 0.13% of the sample is held by the ten biggest clonotypes. Sequencing was performed on naive CD4+ T cells sorted from blood. Taken with the paper, the label for cell subset or site translates to: CD45RA+ positively selected. These receptors were taken from a man between 18 and 29 years old in good health.

The V gene is TRBV10-3, the J gene TRBJ2-5; D is possibly TRBD1 (7 bases). This CDR3 comprises 15 residues. Trimming left V 2 bases short and J 7 bases short, with 17 bases between. The germline gives CDR1 ENHRY, CDR2 SYGVKD. The CDR3 loop is CAISEDPPQGGTQYF. The CDR3 DNA sequence: TGTGCCATCAGTGAGGACCCTCCCCAGGGGGGGACCCAGTACTTC.

The V call is TRBV25-1, the J call TRBJ1-2; D remains ambiguous. V dropped 4 bases and J dropped 2 bases, with 2 bases sitting between them. The germline V gene has CDR1 MGHDK and CDR2 SYGVNS. The CDR3 consists of 11 residues. CDR3 sequence (DNA): TGTGCCAGCAGTGTAAACTATGGCTACACCTTC. Translated, it gives CASSVNYGYTF.

The chain employs TRBV6-5 and TRBJ1-1; a weak D match, TRBD1 (5 bases). V lost 10 bases and J 7 bases, leaving 16 bases between the germline ends. Looked up from germline, CDR1 is MNHEY and CDR2 is SVGAGI. CDR3 length equals 12 residues. In nucleotides, the CDR3 is TGTGCCACCATGACTGAGACAGTTGAAGCTTTCTTT. This gives the protein CATMTETVEAFF.

The chain is built from TRBV19 and TRBJ1-5; D gene ambiguous. The germline CDR1 and CDR2 sequences are LNHDA and SQIVND (reference sequence). This CDR3 comprises 15 residues. Trimming took off 4 bases at V and 5 bases at J, with 15 bases between the two ends. CDR3 DNA sequence: TGTGCCAGTAGTAAAGGATTCCTACCTTATCAGCCCCAGCATTTT. This codes for CASSKGFLPYQPQHF.

V is TRBV7-9 and J is TRBJ2-5, with 7 bases fitting TRBD1. This CDR3 has 16 residues. Germline-derived CDR1 and CDR2 are SEHNR and FQNEAQ (reference sequence). Trimming took 1 base from V and 2 from J; bases not matched to a gene: 7. The CDR3 region has the DNA TGTGCCAGCAGCTTAGAGGACAGGTCGTTGCAAGAGACCCAGTACTTC. This gives the protein CASSLEDRSLQETQYF.

The rearrangement links TRBV30 to TRBJ1-2, with 7 bases lining up with TRBD1. The CDR3 extends over 11 amino acids. CDR1 is GTSNPN, CDR2 SVGIG, per germline (reference sequence). Trimming at V came to 8 bases and at J to 4 bases, leaving 4 bases not matched to a gene. In nucleotides, the CDR3 is TGTGCCGGAGGGGGCAGCTATGGCTACACCTTC. Its translation: CAGGGSYGYTF. The variable domain in full, with the rest retrieved from reference TRBV30 and TRBJ1-2, is SQTIHQWPATLVQPVGSPLSLECTVEGTSNPNLYWYRQAAGRGLQLLFYSVGIGQISSEVPQNLSASRPQDRQFILSSKKLLLSDSGFYLCAGGGSYGYTFGSGTRLTVV.

This chain links TRBV14 with TRBJ2-5; no definite D call. CDR1 is SGHDN and CDR2 is FVKESK in the germline V gene. The V and J ends lost 1 base and 5 bases respectively, with 8 bases between them. The CDR3 is made up of 13 amino acids. CDR3 residues: CASSQGQRETQYF. CDR3 nucleotide sequence: TGTGCCAGCAGCCAAGGGCAACGTGAGACCCAGTACTTC.

This clone showed up just once. The rearrangement joins TRBV27 to TRBJ1-1, with TRBD1 identical over 11 bases. CDR3 size: 13 residues. The germline V gene encodes CDR1 MNHEY and CDR2 SMNVEV (reference sequence). Trimming took 6 bases from V and 6 from J; bases not matched to a gene: 3. The CDR3 region is CASRQGQGAEAFF. The CDR3 nucleotides are TGTGCCAGCAGACAGGGACAGGGGGCTGAAGCTTTCTTT.

Comment on this clone: Other DNA variants within this sample encode the same CDR3. The chain uses TRBV6-1 and TRBJ2-2; D unclear. The CDR3 contains 14 residues. The V end lost 3 bases, the J end lost 2 bases, and 7 bases lay between the germline ends. The germline CDR1 and CDR2 sequences are MNHNS and SASEGT. This CDR3 reads CASSDLGNTGELFF. In DNA form, the CDR3 reads TGTGCCAGCAGTGATTTAGGAAACACCGGGGAGCTGTTTTTT.

The chain links TRBV28 to TRBJ2-7, with TRBD1 as a possible D gene (5 bases). The V end lost 7 bases, the J end lost 2 bases, and 9 bases lay between the germline ends. Germline values: CDR1 MDHEN, CDR2 SYDVKM. There are 12 residues in the CDR3. The CDR3 nucleotides read TGTGCCAGCACTCAGGGCCCCTACGAGCAGTACTTC. Translating it yields CASTQGPYEQYF.

The chain recombines TRBV5-6 with TRBJ2-1, with 10 bases identical to TRBD2. After removal of 4 bases from V and 10 bases from J, the junction contained 11 bases not matched to a gene. The CDR3 has 15 residues. Germline values: CDR1 SGHDT, CDR2 YYEEEE. Here the CDR3 reads CASSLETSGPGEQFF. The CDR3 nucleotides read TGTGCCAGCAGCCTAGAGACTAGCGGGCCGGGCGAGCAGTTCTTC.

As regards this clone: At the DNA level, this CDR3 is encoded by other sequences in the same sample as well. The rearrangement joins TRBV9 to TRBJ1-5, with D unresolved. This CDR3 has 14 amino acids. CDR1 and CDR2 from the germline V gene are SGDLS and YYNGEE. Trimming cost V 3 bases and J 4 bases, with 11 bases left between them. The CDR3 loop is CASSAPGLNQPQHF. The CDR3 nucleotides read TGTGCCAGCAGCGCACCGGGGTTGAATCAGCCCCAGCATTTT. The full variable domain, its missing parts supplied by reference TRBV9 and TRBJ1-5, is DSGVTQTPKHLITATGQRVTLRCSPRSGDLSVYWYQQSLDQGLQFLIQYYNGEERAKGNILERFSAQQFPDLHSELNLSSLELGDSALYFCASSAPGLNQPQHFGDGTRLSIL.

This chain joins TRBV11-2 and TRBJ1-2, with TRBD1 matching 8 bases. Trimming took 5 bases from V and 3 from J; bases not matched to a gene: 8. The CDR3 loop spans 15 amino acids. Per germline, CDR1 SGHAT and CDR2 FQNNGV. The DNA for the CDR3 is TGTGCCAGCAGCCTAAGACAGGGGTTTGACTATGGCTACACCTTC. Translating gives CASSLRQGFDYGYTF.

J is TRBJ1-2 and V is TRBV14; D gene uncertain. From germline, CDR1 is SGHDN and CDR2 FVKESK. The CDR3 sequence is 13 residues long. The V gene lost 2 bases and the J gene lost 9 bases, with 13 bases spanning the gap. The CDR3 DNA sequence: TGTGCCAGCAGCCAACAGCTTTCCGAGAGCTACACCTTC. It encodes CASSQQLSESYTF.

This clone came up once. The same CDR3 can be traced to other DNA sequences in this sample. This chain joins TRBV7-3 and TRBJ1-1; D gene ambiguous. This CDR3 region has 13 residues. Germline assignment: CDR1 SGHTA and CDR2 FQGTGA. V lost 3 bases and J lost 1, with 6 bases in between. For the CDR3, the DNA is TGTGCCAGCAGCTTGAGAGGGAACACTGAAGCTTTCTTT. This gives the protein CASSLRGNTEAFF. The full variable domain, completed using reference TRBV7-3 and TRBJ1-1, is GAGVSQTPSNKVTEKGKYVELRCDPISGHTALYWYRQSLGQGPEFLIYFQGTGAADDSGLPNDRFFAVRPEGSVSTLKIQRTERGDSAVYLCASSLRGNTEAFFGQGTRLTVV.

V gene TRBV7-2 combines with J gene TRBJ2-7; D is possibly TRBD1 (6 bases). Trimming took 3 bases from V and 1 from J, leaving 10 bases between them. The germline V gene encodes CDR1 SGHTA and CDR2 FQGNSA. The CDR3 covers 14 residues. For the CDR3, the DNA is TGTGCCAGCAGCTTCCGGACAGTTTCCTACGAGCAGTACTTC. Translating it yields CASSFRTVSYEQYF.

This clone appeared once. The chain is built from TRBV5-1 and TRBJ1-6, with a possible D match to TRBD1 (6 bases). Per germline, CDR1 SGHRS and CDR2 YFSETQ. This CDR3 region has 17 residues. Trimming took off 4 bases at V and 7 bases at J, with 21 bases between the two ends. In DNA form, the CDR3 reads TGCGCCAGCAGCCCCATCCTCGGGGACAAGGGCAATTCACCCCTCCACTTT. The encoded protein is CASSPILGDKGNSPLHF.

In its sample, this clone was seen once. This rearrangement joins TRBV5-5 to TRBJ1-6; TRBD1 aligns across 8 bases. Germline values: CDR1 SGHKS, CDR2 YYEKEE (reference sequence). The CDR3 length is 19 residues. J gave up 6 bases and V 0 bases, and 14 bases lay outside the gene matches. CDR3: CASSLVSGGIGVVNSPLHF. DNA of the CDR3: TGTGCCAGCAGCTTGGTCTCAGGGGGCATCGGAGTGGTTAATTCACCCCTCCACTTT.

The gene calls are TRBV11-2 and TRBJ2-2; 8 bases are shared with TRBD2. In germline, CDR1 is SGHAT, CDR2 FQNNGV. V gave up 5 bases and J gave up 4 bases; unmatched junction bases: 6. The CDR3 covers 15 residues. Here the CDR3 reads CASSDRGGSTGELFF. CDR3 bases: TGTGCCAGCAGCGACCGGGGGGGGTCCACCGGGGAGCTGTTTTTT. The full variable domain, in which reference TRBV11-2 and TRBJ2-2 provide the parts outside the CDR3, is EAGVAQSPRYKIIEKRQSVAFWCNPISGHATLYWYQQILGQGPKLLIQFQNNGVVDDSQLPKDRFSAERLKGVDSTLKIQPAKLEDSAVYLCASSDRGGSTGELFFGEGSRLTVL.

The chain carries TRBV10-3 and TRBJ2-3; 9 nucleotides match TRBD2. Germline loops: CDR1 ENHRY, CDR2 SYGVKD. There are 16 residues in the CDR3. J gave up 1 base and V 3 bases, and 5 bases lay outside the gene matches. The CDR3 coding sequence is TGTGCCATCAGTGAATGGACTAGCGCGGGCACAGATACGCAGTATTTT. It codes for CAISEWTSAGTDTQYF.